This T cell receptor beta chain was obtained from a study of molecular identifiers for immune sequencing clone quantification. General observations from the study: One million naive cells reportedly did not prevent detection of spiked Jurkat TCR RNA from one cell. Same-barcode identical TCR molecules could make highly expanded clones look smaller than they are.

A single record per CDR3 protein comes from TCRdb applying MiXCR to the PCR reads. The sample has 490,000 or so distinct CDR3 sequences, roughly 24% seen once; the top ten hold 0.7% to 0.9%. This clonotype appeared a single time. Antigen unknown. Mismatch with germline at one junction end may stem from a read error. CDR1 and CDR2 from the germline V gene are GTSNPN and SVGIG (reference sequence). The CDR3 consists of 14 residues. The naive CD8 libraries originated from between roughly 19,000 and 1,000,000 sorted cells and drew on 10%, 30% or 50% RNA. This TCR came from a human donor in good health. Some libraries in this study had Jurkat cell RNA spiked in. Sequenced material: naive CD8+ T cells from blood, with Jurkat cell RNA spiked in. The subset here: FACS-sorted CD8+CD4-CCR7+CD45RA+ naive T cells. The chain is built from TRBV30 and TRBJ1-5, with a possible D match to TRBD1 (5 bases). The CDR3 DNA follows: TGTGCCTGGAGTGTACGCTGGGGGAATCTGCCCCAGCATTTT. Translating it yields CAWSVRWGNLPQHF.